These 18 T cell receptor beta chains came from one sample sequenced in a study of CD8 T cells in ankylosing spondylitis. General study results and limits: Seemingly characteristic of ankylosing spondylitis blood was a TCR beta motif consisting of roughly 8 highly homologous variants.

TCRdb ran MiXCR on the 5' RACE reads and lists one entry per CDR3 protein. There are 200,000 to 250,000 distinct CDR3 sequences in the sample; roughly 18% occur only once, and more than 40% lies in the top ten. What these receptors recognize is not known. The sequencing sample was made of blood, either unsorted or a sorted T cell fraction (not recorded which). The receptors were sampled from a male donor with ankylosing spondylitis.

V usage is TRBV6-5 and J usage is TRBJ1-5, with 7 bases lining up with TRBD1. The junction had 3 bases not matched to a gene; V was cut back by 4 bases and J by 3 bases. CDR1 and CDR2 from the germline V gene are MNHEY and SVGAGI. CDR3 length: 14 residues. The chain's CDR3 is CASSFDRANQPQHF. The CDR3 coding sequence is TGTGCCAGCAGTTTCGACAGGGCCAATCAGCCCCAGCATTTT.

This clonotype turned up a few times. V and J are TRBV5-1 and TRBJ1-4; D is uncertain. Between the trimmed V and J ends, which lost 4 bases and 8 bases, there was a span of 3 bases. This CDR3 comprises 10 residues. CDR1 and CDR2 from the germline V gene are SGHRS and YFSETQ. CDR3: CASSPEKLFF. DNA for the CDR3: TGCGCCAGCAGCCCGGAAAAACTGTTTTTT.

There are a few counts of this clonotype. The gene calls are TRBV25-1 and TRBJ1-1; D might be TRBD1 (6 bases). V was clipped by 3 bases and J by 3 bases, with 14 bases between them. The CDR3 has 15 amino acids. From germline, CDR1 is MGHDK and CDR2 SYGVNS. The chain's CDR3 is CASSDHRDTDTEAFF. The CDR3 nucleotides read TGTGCCAGCAGTGACCACCGGGACACCGACACTGAAGCTTTCTTT.

This clonotype was detected only a few times. CDR3 protein: CASSFFLRAVRYEQYF. The DNA of the CDR3 is TGTGCCAGCAGCTTTTTCTTAAGGGCGGTTCGGTACGAGCAGTACTTC. The rearrangement links TRBV5-6 to TRBJ2-7; no clear D. V lost 2 bases, J lost 4 bases, and 19 bases lay in between. Germline assignment: CDR1 SGHDT and CDR2 YYEEEE. The CDR3 extends over 16 amino acids.

The chain has TRBV20-1 and TRBJ2-5; D remains unclear. CDR1 and CDR2 from the germline V gene are DFQATT and SNEGSKA (reference sequence). V was clipped by 1 base and J by 5 bases, with 5 bases between them. The CDR3 totals 11 residues. The CDR3: CSARVMETQYF. CDR3 DNA: TGCAGTGCTAGAGTCATGGAGACCCAGTACTTC.

This clonotype occurred a few times. CDR3 region: CASSQEGFYEQYF. The CDR3 bases are TGCGCCAGCAGCCAAGAAGGTTTCTACGAGCAGTACTTC. The V call is TRBV4-1, the J call TRBJ2-7; D is ambiguous. Germline V gene sequence: CDR1 MGHRA, CDR2 YSYEKL. V was trimmed by 0 bases and J by 3 bases, leaving 6 bases between them. The CDR3 contains 13 residues.

This clonotype was counted only a few times. The chain combines TRBV9 with TRBJ2-3; D not certain. Germline CDR1 SGDLS, CDR2 YYNGEE. This CDR3 has 16 residues. V was shortened by 0 bases and J by 2 bases, with 13 bases between the two germline ends. The CDR3 coding sequence is TGTGCCAGCAGCGTAGCTTCCCGGGTACCCACAGATACGCAGTATTTT. It is translated as CASSVASRVPTDTQYF.

The table lists this clonotype with a count of one. The chain joins TRBV10-3 to TRBJ2-7; perhaps TRBD2 as D (7 bases). The CDR3 covers 13 residues. Germline lookup yields CDR1 ENHRY and CDR2 SYGVKD. V was cut by 11 bases and J by 0 bases, with 14 bases left in between. CDR3 coding DNA: TGTGCCTCGGGGGAGGGGGGCTCCTACGAGCAGTACTTC. It is translated as CASGEGGSYEQYF.

The CDR3 DNA reads as TGTGCCAGCGGGCAGGGAGGTAGTCAGCCCCAGCATTTT. This codes for CASGQGGSQPQHF. V and J are TRBV27 and TRBJ1-5, with D perhaps TRBD1 (5 bases). The CDR3 extends over 13 amino acids. V lost 8 bases to trimming and J lost 6 bases, with 14 bases between them. Germline-derived CDR1 and CDR2 are MNHEY and SMNVEV (reference sequence).

The chain employs TRBV15 and TRBJ2-2; either TRBD1 or TRBD2 may fit D (6 bases each). Germline-derived CDR1 and CDR2 are LNHNV and YYDKDF (reference sequence). This CDR3 comprises 16 residues. The V end was cut by 6 bases, the J end by 6 bases, with 20 bases between. The CDR3 reads CATSTGGRHRAGELFF. The CDR3 nucleotides are TGTGCCACCAGTACTGGGGGGCGGCACAGGGCCGGGGAGCTGTTTTTT.

This clonotype was found a few times. The V gene is TRBV9, the J gene TRBJ2-7; a possible D gene is TRBD2 (6 bases). This CDR3 is 15 amino acids long. From germline, CDR1 is SGDLS and CDR2 YYNGEE. The V end lost 5 bases, the J end lost 0 bases, and 15 bases lay between the germline ends. The CDR3 DNA follows: TGTGCCAGCAGTTCCGGGACTCTGAGCTCCTACGAGCAGTACTTC. Residues: CASSSGTLSSYEQYF. Together with reference TRBV9 and TRBJ2-7, the CDR3 gives the full variable domain: DSGVTQTPKHLITATGQRVTLRCSPRSGDLSVYWYQQSLDQGLQFLIQYYNGEERAKGNILERFSAQQFPDLHSELNLSSLELGDSALYFCASSSGTLSSYEQYFGPGTRLTVT.

The genes are TRBV7-9 and TRBJ1-3, with unresolved D. The CDR3 sequence is 17 residues long. Trimming shortened V by 0 bases and J by 4 bases, and 16 bases separated the two germline ends. Germline V lookup: CDR1 SEHNR, CDR2 FQNEAQ (reference sequence). The chain's CDR3 is CASSLAGGAELGNTIYF. CDR3 in DNA: TGTGCCAGCAGCTTAGCCGGCGGCGCGGAGCTGGGAAACACCATATATTTT.

The V gene is TRBV4-3, the J gene TRBJ2-7, with D perhaps TRBD2 (5 bases). Trimming removed 0 bases at V and 0 bases at J, with 6 bases between. CDR3 length: 14 amino acids. The V gene's germline CDR1 is LGHNA and CDR2 YSLEER. The CDR3 nucleotides are TGCGCCAGCAGCCAAGATGAGGGCTCCTACGAGCAGTACTTC. Translating gives CASSQDEGSYEQYF.

This clonotype was counted a single time. The chain links TRBV7-9 to TRBJ2-5, with 11 nucleotides matching TRBD2. The CDR3 runs 15 residues. CDR1 and CDR2 (germline): SEHNR, FQNEAQ (reference sequence). The V and J ends lost 6 bases and 5 bases, in that order; junction bases with no gene match: 8. The CDR3 DNA reads TGTGCCAGCAGGGAGACTAGCGGGGAGTATGAGACCCAGTACTTC. As protein: CASRETSGEYETQYF. Together with reference TRBV7-9 and TRBJ2-5, the CDR3 gives the full variable domain: DTGVSQNPRHKITKRGQNVTFRCDPISEHNRLYWYRQTLGQGPEFLTYFQNEAQLEKSRLLSDRFSAERPKGSFSTLEIQRTEQGDSAMYLCASRETSGEYETQYFGPGTRLLVL.

The table lists this clonotype with a few counts. The chain employs TRBV12-3 or TRBV12-4 and TRBJ1-5; 8 bases fit TRBD1. V shed 6 bases and J 5 bases; nucleotides not matched to a gene: 9. The CDR3 loop spans 15 amino acids. The CDR3 DNA reads as TGTGCCAGCAGCTCTGGACAGGGAGGGTATCAGCCCCAGCATTTT. Translated, it gives CASSSGQGGYQPQHF.

This chain connects TRBV2 to TRBJ2-7; D gene uncertain. Germline V gene sequence: CDR1 SNHLY, CDR2 FYNNEI. V dropped 6 bases and J dropped 6 bases, with 9 bases sitting between them. This CDR3 comprises 11 residues. CDR3: CASSPVPEQYF. CDR3 coding DNA: TGTGCCAGCAGCCCCGTCCCCGAGCAGTACTTC.

This clonotype showed up just a few times. V is TRBV29-1 and J is TRBJ2-4; 8 nucleotides agree with TRBD2. The CDR3 length is 14 residues. CDR1 and CDR2 (germline): SQVTM, ANQGSEA. V shed 3 bases, J shed 0 bases, and the junction held 1 base outside the gene matches. The CDR3 spells CSVELAGAKNIQYF. The CDR3 DNA follows: TGCAGCGTTGAGCTAGCGGGAGCCAAAAACATTCAGTACTTC. Looking up the rest from reference TRBV29-1 and TRBJ2-4 gives the full variable domain: SAVISQKPSRDICQRGTSLTIQCQVDSQVTMMFWYRQQPGQSLTLIATANQGSEATYESGFVIDKFPISRPNLTFSTLTVSNMSPEDSSIYLCSVELAGAKNIQYFGAGTRLSVL.

V usage is TRBV29-1 and J usage is TRBJ1-1; no clear D gene. This CDR3 has 15 residues. Trimming left V 0 bases short and J 1 base short, with 12 bases between. Germline V gives CDR1 SQVTM, CDR2 ANQGSEA. This chain's CDR3 is CSVEDLRQPNTEAFF. CDR3 DNA: TGCAGCGTTGAAGATCTGAGGCAGCCGAACACTGAAGCTTTCTTT.